The 2 T cell receptor beta chains below all came from one sample that was sequenced in a study of blood T cell repertoires in COVID-19. Using immunoSEQ multiplex PCR, the repertoire was profiled, and TCRdb retains in-frame clones only, with some absent. The sample lists 250,000 to 350,000 clones, 85% to 90% occurring once. The specimen sequenced was peripheral blood. The receptor set was obtained from a young man with acute or convalescent COVID-19.

CDR3 nucleotides: TGTGCCAGCAGCTTTCTCGGGAGCTCCTACGAGCAGTACTTC. Its protein is CASSFLGSSYEQYF. The rearrangement links TRBV5-4 to TRBJ2-7; the D gene is possibly TRBD2 (6 bases). The CDR3 is 14 residues long. V was trimmed by 2 bases and J by 0 bases, leaving 9 bases between them. The germline CDR1 and CDR2 sequences are SGHNT and YYREEE (reference sequence).

Here the CDR3 reads CAWSVGDRAEQYF. The CDR3 DNA reads as TGTGCCTGGAGTGTAGGGGACAGGGCCGAGCAGTACTTC. This sequence joins TRBV30 and TRBJ2-7, with 9 nucleotides matching TRBD1. With 0 bases clipped from V and 6 bases from J, the junction kept 3 bases outside the gene matches. CDR1 and CDR2 from the germline V gene are GTSNPN and SVGIG (reference sequence). The CDR3 length is 13 residues.